The clone carrying this T cell receptor (beta chain) has at least ten counts. Its antigen remains unidentified. The data stem from a study of lung T cells in sarcoidosis with Löfgren's syndrome. On the study more broadly: Repertoire analyses centered on Löfgren's syndrome patients. Study conclusions and caveats: Recognition of an unidentified sarcoidosis antigen was only suggested. Multiple Löfgren's syndrome patients reportedly shared TRAV12-1 and TRBV2 CDR3 motifs. Löfgren's syndrome patients reportedly showed greatest TRAV12-1 and TRBV2 expansion versus controls.

TCRdb re-derived calls from the reads in MiXCR, one entry per CDR3 protein. The sample consists of 60,000 to 70,000 distinct CDR3 sequences, less than 25% of them appearing once. Germline CDR1 reads MDHEN; CDR2 reads SYDVKM. The CDR3 extends over 15 amino acids. V was trimmed by 0 bases and J by 8 bases, leaving 16 bases between them. The sample comprised CD4+ T cells from PBMCs. The chain combines TRBV28 with TRBJ1-1, with D possibly TRBD1 on 5 matching bases. The clonotype comes from a human donor with sarcoidosis (Löfgren's syndrome or another form), or a control subject (not recorded which). In DNA form, the CDR3 reads TGTGCCAGCAGTTTATGGCGCCGGCGGCAGGGCGAAGCTTTCTTT. This translates into CASSLWRRRQGEAFF.